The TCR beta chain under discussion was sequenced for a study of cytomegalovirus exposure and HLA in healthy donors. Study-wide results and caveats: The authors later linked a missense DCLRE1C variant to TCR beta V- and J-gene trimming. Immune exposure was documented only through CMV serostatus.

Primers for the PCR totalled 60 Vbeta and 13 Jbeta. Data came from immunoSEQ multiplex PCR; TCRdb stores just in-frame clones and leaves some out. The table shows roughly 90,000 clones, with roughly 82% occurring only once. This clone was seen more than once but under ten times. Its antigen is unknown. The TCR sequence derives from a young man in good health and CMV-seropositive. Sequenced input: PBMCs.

As DNA, the CDR3 is TGTGCCAGCAGCTTAAGCGGGAATGGGGCCAACGTCCTGACTTTC. It encodes CASSLSGNGANVLTF. The J gene is TRBJ2-6, the V gene TRBV7-9; the match to TRBD2 covers 7 bases. The CDR3 totals 15 residues. J gave up 3 bases and V 2 bases, and 1 base lay outside the gene matches. Germline lookup yields CDR1 SEHNR and CDR2 FQNEAQ (reference sequence).